This T cell receptor (beta chain) originates from a study of cytomegalovirus exposure and HLA in healthy donors. Study-level findings and limits: Rates of TCR association differed by HLA locus in a later analysis, with DRB1 highest and HLA-C lowest. The authors assumed roughly uniform sequencing depth across donors for presence/absence analyses.

It was with 60 Vbeta and 13 Jbeta primers that the PCR ran. Here immunoSEQ multiplex PCR was the method, and the copy in TCRdb shows in-frame clones only, minus some. This table has about 94,000 clones, around 74% appearing once. A note on this clone: Its matching antigen is unknown. An end of the junction differs from the germline gene, which may be a read error.

Per germline, CDR1 SSHAT and CDR2 FNYEAQ (reference sequence). There are 13 residues in the CDR3. Sequencing was carried out using PBMCs. V gene TRBV7-7 combines with J gene TRBJ2-1; 9 nucleotides line up with TRBD2. The clonotype originates from a man between 40 and 49 years old in good health and CMV-seropositive. The CDR3 spells CASSWLREGEQFF. The CDR3 region has the DNA TGTGCTAGCAGCTGGCTGCGGGAGGGTGAGCAGTTCTTC.